A selection of T cell receptor beta chains follows, all from one sample in a study of blood T cell repertoires in COVID-19. TCRdb keeps only in-frame clones here, not all; method: immunoSEQ multiplex PCR. In the table there are fewer than 200,000 clones, 88% of which are singletons. Sequenced input: peripheral blood. These receptors were obtained from a man between 45 and 60 years old who had recovered from COVID-19. The CDR3 runs from the conserved cysteine through the conserved F or W. A D gene is named only where the DNA matches it firmly. A clone size is listed for some rows: how often the clone was seen (once, few, many), or a class if it is expanded.

D	length	size	J	V	DNA	CDR3
TRBD1	15	NA	TRBJ1-2	TRBV6-5	TGTGCCAGTGGCCGAGAGGGGGCGAAGGGGAGAGGCTACACCTTC	CASGREGAKGRGYTF
NA	14	NA	TRBJ1-1	TRBV19	TGTGCCAGTAGTATAACACAGGCTCCCACTGAAGCTTTCTTT	CASSITQAPTEAFF
NA	15	few	TRBJ2-5	TRBV11-1	TGTGCCAGCAGCTTACAGGAAGGAGGGGAAGAGACCCAGTACTTC	CASSLQEGGEETQYF
TRBD2	16	NA	TRBJ2-1	TRBV4-1	TGCGCCAGCAGCCCAAGACTAGCAAAGGACTACAATGAGCAGTTCTTC	CASSPRLAKDYNEQFF
TRBD1	14	NA	TRBJ1-6	TRBV2	TGTGCCAGCAGGAGGACAGGGTCCCTTTCACCCCTCCACTTT	CASRRTGSLSPLHF
NA	17	NA	TRBJ1-5	TRBV5-5	TGTGCCAGCAGCTTGATAGAGGGAACTTCTGGCGGTCAGCCCCAGCATTTT	CASSLIEGTSGGQPQHF
TRBD1	13	NA	TRBJ1-2	TRBV19	TGTGCCAGTAGTCACCAGGGGGCGAGTGGCTACACCTTC	CASSHQGASGYTF
NA	15	few	TRBJ1-5	TRBV2	TGTGCCAGCAGCGAAACAGGGATAGTCAATCAGCCCCAGCATTTT	CASSETGIVNQPQHF
NA	14	NA	TRBJ1-1	TRBV7-2	TGTGCCAGCAGCAAACAGGGAATGGGGACTGAAGCTTTCTTT	CASSKQGMGTEAFF
NA	16	NA	TRBJ2-7	TRBV11-1	TGTGCCAGCAGCCTCATATGGGAGGACCCCCGTTACGAGCAGTACTTC	CASSLIWEDPRYEQYF
NA	14	NA	TRBJ1-5	TRBV18	TGTGCCAGCTCACCACGAGGTATTGAGCAGCCCCAGCATTTT	CASSPRGIEQPQHF
NA	15	NA	TRBJ1-5	TRBV5-6	TGTGCCAGCAGCTTACTACAGGGTAGCAATCAGCCCCAGCATTTT	CASSLLQGSNQPQHF
NA	15	NA	TRBJ2-7	TRBV5-1	TGCGCCAGCAGCATAGCTCGGCAGGGTCCCCACGAGCAGTACTTC	CASSIARQGPHEQYF
TRBD1	14	NA	TRBJ1-2	TRBV19	TGTGCCAGTAGTATTATACAGGGGGCAGTTGGCTACACCTTC	CASSIIQGAVGYTF
NA	16	NA	TRBJ2-2	TRBV15	TGTGCCACCAGGACAGACAGCACCAGTTACACCGGGGAGCTGTTTTTT	CATRTDSTSYTGELFF
TRBD1	15	NA	TRBJ1-1	TRBV4-2	TGTGCCAGCAGCCAAGGGCACAGGGGGGACACTGAAGCTTTCTTT	CASSQGHRGDTEAFF
TRBD1	19	NA	TRBJ1-6	TRBV28	TGTGCCAGCAGATACGGGACAGGGGGCGCAGGGGGTCGGAATTCACCCCTCCACTTT	CASRYGTGGAGGRNSPLHF
NA	17	once	TRBJ2-1	TRBV7-3	TGTGCCAGCAGCTTAAGTTGGGCGGGCCCCGGAGGCGATGAGCAGTTCTTC	CASSLSWAGPGGDEQFF
NA	15	NA	TRBJ2-7	TRBV11-2	TGTGCCAGCAGCTTAGAAATCACTACGGGGGGCCAGCAGTACTTC	CASSLEITTGGQQYF
TRBD2	17	NA	TRBJ2-3	TRBV6-2/TRBV6-3	TGTGCCAGCAGCCCTATCAGGCTAGCGGGGAGCACAGATACGCAGTATTTT	CASSPIRLAGSTDTQYF
TRBD1	14	NA	TRBJ2-5	TRBV24-1	TGTGCCACCAGTGATGGACAGGGAGGAGAGACCCAGTACTTC	CATSDGQGGETQYF
TRBD2	15	NA	TRBJ2-7	TRBV6-2/TRBV6-3	TGTGCCAGCAGTTACGGATCGGGGGGTCTCTACGAGCAGTACTTC	CASSYGSGGLYEQYF
NA	15	NA	TRBJ2-2	TRBV9	TGTGCCAGCAGCCCAGACAGGGAGGACACCGGGGAGCTGTTTTTT	CASSPDREDTGELFF
NA	14	NA	TRBJ1-2	TRBV6-1	TGTGCCAGCAGTGAAGGTCCAGGATACTATGGCTACACCTTC	CASSEGPGYYGYTF
TRBD2	15	NA	TRBJ2-1	TRBV28	TGTGCCAGCAGTTTAAGTACTAGCGGGGGGGTTAAGCAGTTCTTC	CASSLSTSGGVKQFF
TRBD2	15	NA	TRBJ2-7	TRBV11-1	TGTGCCAGCAGCACCGGGACTAGCGGGAGTGACGAGCAGTACTTC	CASSTGTSGSDEQYF
TRBD1	14	NA	TRBJ2-7	TRBV15	TGTGCCACCAGCAGAGATCGGGACAGATACGAGCAGTACTTC	CATSRDRDRYEQYF
NA	16	NA	TRBJ1-5	TRBV7-8	TGTGCCAGCAGCCAAGGGGTTAGGGGGATCAATCAGCCCCAGCATTTT	CASSQGVRGINQPQHF
NA	15	NA	TRBJ2-3	TRBV2	TGTGCCAGCATCCTTGGACCAGGGGTAAGAGATACGCAGTATTTT	CASILGPGVRDTQYF
TRBD2	18	few	TRBJ2-3	TRBV23-1	TGCGCCAGCAGTCAAGGTTGCCTAGCGGGAGTGGGCACAGATACGCAGTATTTT	CASSQGCLAGVGTDTQYF
NA	13	NA	TRBJ1-2	TRBV2	TGTGCCACCCATTACGGGAGGGACTATGGCTACACCTTC	CATHYGRDYGYTF
NA	14	NA	TRBJ2-3	TRBV10-1	TGCGCCAGCAGTGGCTACCCTAGCACAGATACGCAGTATTTT	CASSGYPSTDTQYF
NA	13	NA	TRBJ1-5	TRBV15	TGTGCCACCCGCCCGGGGGAGAATCAGCCCCAGCATTTT	CATRPGENQPQHF
NA	14	NA	TRBJ2-1	TRBV9	TGTGCCAGCAGCGGCCCTGGACTGTACAATGAGCAGTTCTTC	CASSGPGLYNEQFF
TRBD1	16	NA	TRBJ2-7	TRBV6-2/TRBV6-3	TGTGCCAGCAGTTACCCCTGGGCAGGGGGCGTCTACGAGCAGTACTTC	CASSYPWAGGVYEQYF
TRBD1	16	once	TRBJ2-1	TRBV6-1	TGTGCCAGCAGTGTTTCAGGGACAGGTTACCTTAATGAGCAGTTCTTC	CASSVSGTGYLNEQFF
NA	15	NA	TRBJ2-1	TRBV9	TGTGCCAGCAGCGCTCAGGGTAGCTCCTACAATGAGCAGTTCTTC	CASSAQGSSYNEQFF
NA	13	NA	TRBJ2-3	TRBV27	TGTGCCAGACCCCCCGGGTGCACAGATACGCAGTATTTT	CARPPGCTDTQYF
NA	13	NA	TRBJ2-3	TRBV20-1	TGCAGTGCTAGTCTGCCAGGCACAGATACGCAGTATTTT	CSASLPGTDTQYF
NA	14	many	TRBJ1-2	TRBV5-1	TGCGCCAGCACCCCGCAGGGGTTTGCCTGGGGCTACACCTTC	CASTPQGFAWGYTF
TRBD2	16	NA	TRBJ2-5	TRBV29-1	TGCAGCGTTGTCAGGGCGCAGCGGGGCCTCCAAGAGACCCAGTACTTC	CSVVRAQRGLQETQYF
NA	13	NA	TRBJ1-5	TRBV5-8	TGTGCCAGCAGCTTGGTTAGGGGTCAGCCCCAGCATTTT	CASSLVRGQPQHF
TRBD2	19	once	TRBJ2-1	TRBV19	TGTGCCAGTAGTATAACCGGGACTAGCGGGTCGAGCTCCTACAATGAGCAGTTCTTC	CASSITGTSGSSSYNEQFF
TRBD1	12	NA	TRBJ1-2	TRBV10-3	TGTGCCATCAGCCGACAGGGCTATGGCTACACCTTC	CAISRQGYGYTF
NA	14	NA	TRBJ1-2	TRBV5-6	TGTGCCAGCAGCTTACCGGGACAAAACTATGGCTACACCTTC	CASSLPGQNYGYTF
TRBD2	17	once	TRBJ2-5	TRBV2	TGTGCCAGCAGTGAAGGTTTACTAGCGGCGGATCAAGAGACCCAGTACTTC	CASSEGLLAADQETQYF
TRBD2	15	NA	TRBJ2-1	TRBV4-3	TGCGCCAGCAGCCTCGGGGGGGCCAAGACGAATGAGCAGTTCTTC	CASSLGGAKTNEQFF
NA	15	NA	TRBJ2-1	TRBV6-5	TGTGCCAGCAGATCCGGGGGTAACTCCTACAATGAGCAGTTCTTC	CASRSGGNSYNEQFF
TRBD2	16	once	TRBJ2-5	TRBV4-1	TGCGCCAGCAGCCTGTCTGGGACTAGCGGGGGAGAGACCCAGTACTTC	CASSLSGTSGGETQYF
NA	14	NA	TRBJ1-2	TRBV7-2	TGTGCCAGCAGCTTCCCCGGGGATAACTATGGCTACACCTTC	CASSFPGDNYGYTF
TRBD2	15	NA	TRBJ2-3	TRBV4-1	TGCGCCAGCTCCCGGGCTAGCGGGGGCACAGATACGCAGTATTTT	CASSRASGGTDTQYF
NA	12	NA	TRBJ1-1	TRBV10-3	TGTGCCATCAGGGCAGGGGAAACTGAAGCTTTCTTT	CAIRAGETEAFF
NA	13	NA	TRBJ1-1	TRBV12-3/TRBV12-4	TGTGCCAGCGACAGCCTGAAGAACACTGAAGCTTTCTTT	CASDSLKNTEAFF
NA	15	NA	TRBJ1-3	TRBV9	TGTGCCAGCAGCGCTGACATTACCGGCGGAAACACCATATATTTT	CASSADITGGNTIYF
NA	15	NA	TRBJ1-1	TRBV28	TGTGCCAGCAGTCGGCCGCAACGCGGGAACACTGAAGCTTTCTTT	CASSRPQRGNTEAFF